Shown below are 24 T cell receptor beta chains from a single sample sequenced in a study of T cell responses to AZD1222 COVID-19 vaccine. Produced via immunoSEQ multiplex PCR; TCRdb's table is partial and in-frame only. The sample gives about 21,000 clones, approximately 79% of which show up once; less than 55% is in the top ten. Here the sequenced sample was peripheral blood, taken on day 0 of AZD1222 vaccination. These receptors came from an adult in good health.

The chain links TRBV12-3 or TRBV12-4 to TRBJ2-1; 11 bases line up with TRBD1. The CDR3 runs 13 residues. V lost 6 bases, J lost 5 bases, and 0 bases stayed unmatched. CDR3 region: CASRGQGDNEQFF. The CDR3 DNA sequence: TGTGCCAGCAGGGGACAGGGGGACAATGAGCAGTTCTTC.

This clone was counted only a few times. J is TRBJ2-3 and V is TRBV28, with D possibly being TRBD1 or TRBD2 (5 bases each). V lost 4 bases, J lost 0 bases, and 14 bases lay in between. CDR1 MDHEN and CDR2 SYDVKM come from the germline V gene. This CDR3 has 16 residues. CDR3 bases: TGTGCCAGCAGTTCGGGGACGAAGTCTAGCACAGATACGCAGTATTTT. Amino acid sequence: CASSSGTKSSTDTQYF.

This clone occurred a few times. The chain links TRBV7-9 to TRBJ2-1, with D perhaps being TRBD1 or TRBD2 (5 bases each). The CDR3 consists of 15 residues. Germline V lookup: CDR1 SEHNR, CDR2 FQNEAQ (reference sequence). Deletions cut 10 bases from V and 0 bases from J, with 16 bases between. The chain's CDR3 is CATMGEMSSYNEQFF. CDR3 DNA sequence: TGTGCCACCATGGGGGAGATGAGCTCCTACAATGAGCAGTTCTTC.

The chain is built from TRBV5-6 and TRBJ2-1; D remains ambiguous. This CDR3 is 11 amino acids long. The germline V gene encodes CDR1 SGHDT and CDR2 YYEEEE. V was trimmed by 1 base and J by 6 bases, leaving 2 bases between them. The CDR3 coding sequence is TGTGCCAGCAGCTTGACCAATGAGCAGTTCTTC. Translating it yields CASSLTNEQFF.

The chain is built from TRBV2 and TRBJ2-7, with 10 bases fitting TRBD2. The J segment lost 1 base and the V segment lost 4 bases, leaving 10 bases of the junction unmatched. CDR1 and CDR2 from the germline V gene are SNHLY and FYNNEI. This CDR3 has 17 amino acids. The DNA for the CDR3 is TGTGCCAGCAGTGCGTGGGCTAGCGGGAGTTTTTCCTACGAGCAGTACTTC. Translation: CASSAWASGSFSYEQYF.

This clone was found once. This chain uses TRBV4-3 with TRBJ1-4; D is uncertain. The ends were cut back, 4 bases at V and 0 bases at J, with 12 bases in the middle. Germline V gives CDR1 LGHNA, CDR2 YSLEER. This CDR3 has 16 amino acids. The CDR3 DNA reads TGCGCCAGCAGCCTAACCCCGGGAACAACTAATGAAAAACTGTTTTTT. Translation gives CASSLTPGTTNEKLFF.

A few counts support this clone. V usage is TRBV28 and J usage is TRBJ1-5, with 8 bases identical to TRBD1. From germline, CDR1 is MDHEN and CDR2 SYDVKM. J was trimmed by 8 bases and V by 5 bases; bases with no gene match: 14. The CDR3 totals 16 residues. CDR3 protein: CASSPATDREGEPQHF. CDR3 nucleotides: TGTGCCAGCAGTCCAGCTACGGACAGGGAGGGGGAGCCCCAGCATTTT.

The V gene is TRBV4-3, the J gene TRBJ2-5; 8 nucleotides agree with TRBD2. There are 15 residues in the CDR3. The germline CDR1 and CDR2 sequences are LGHNA and YSLEER. The J segment lost 2 bases and the V segment lost 2 bases, leaving 4 bases of the junction unmatched. CDR3 in DNA: TGCGCCAGCAGCCAACAAACTAGCGGACAAGAGACCCAGTACTTC. This translates into CASSQQTSGQETQYF.

V is TRBV28 and J is TRBJ2-4; 7 bases fit TRBD1. The CDR3 is made up of 13 amino acids. V dropped 6 bases and J dropped 7; count of bases not matched to a gene: 6. Germline V gives CDR1 MDHEN, CDR2 SYDVKM. CDR3 DNA: TGTGCCAGCAGGGGTCAGGGACAGAACATTCAGTACTTC. It codes for CASRGQGQNIQYF.

The table lists this clone with a few counts. The gene calls are TRBV24-1 and TRBJ2-7, with D possibly being TRBD1 (7 bases). Germline V lookup: CDR1 KGHDR, CDR2 SFDVKD. Trimming left V 4 bases short and J 1 base short, with 16 bases between. This CDR3 has 16 amino acids. CDR3 protein: CATSEGGQEGSYEQYF. The DNA of the CDR3 is TGTGCCACCAGTGAAGGAGGACAGGAGGGTTCCTACGAGCAGTACTTC.

This chain joins TRBV5-4 and TRBJ1-2; D remains unclear. Deletions cut 3 bases from V and 8 bases from J, with 17 bases between. CDR1 and CDR2 (germline): SGHNT, YYREEE (reference sequence). The CDR3 has 14 residues. DNA for the CDR3: TGTGCCAGCAGCTCCCCCGAGGCGCTTGGGGGCTACACCTTC. It encodes CASSSPEALGGYTF.

V gene TRBV5-1 combines with J gene TRBJ2-3; 8 nucleotides align to TRBD1. V was pared by 0 bases and J by 4 bases, with 4 bases of the junction left unmatched. Looked up from germline, CDR1 is SGHRS and CDR2 is YFSETQ. The CDR3 loop spans 15 amino acids. The CDR3 loop is CASSLGQGAADTQYF. The DNA for the CDR3 is TGCGCCAGCAGCTTGGGGCAGGGGGCGGCAGATACGCAGTATTTT.

This sequence joins TRBV29-1 and TRBJ2-1, with 8 bases matching TRBD2. Germline-derived CDR1 and CDR2 are SQVTM and ANQGSEA. This CDR3 contains 14 residues. The V and J ends lost 7 bases and 7 bases, in that order; junction bases with no gene match: 12. For the CDR3, the DNA is TGCAGCGCGGAACCGGGAGGGATTTTGAATGAGCAGTTCTTC. Its protein is CSAEPGGILNEQFF.

The chain couples TRBV3-1 (or the pseudogene TRBV3-2) to TRBJ1-2; 7 bases align to TRBD1. Per the germline V gene, CDR1 is LGHDT and CDR2 is YNNKEL (reference sequence). Germline trimming cut 2 bases from V and 0 bases from J; bases unmatched to any gene: 3. The CDR3 length is 15 residues. CDR3 DNA sequence: TGTGCCAGCAGCCAACAGGGACAGCCTAACTATGGCTACACCTTC. This gives the protein CASSQQGQPNYGYTF.

The chain carries TRBV6-6 and TRBJ1-2; D is unclear. The V and J ends lost 0 bases and 3 bases respectively, with 8 bases between them. Germline assignment: CDR1 MNHNY and CDR2 SVGAGI (reference sequence). The CDR3 loop spans 14 amino acids. The DNA for the CDR3 is TGTGCCAGCAGTTACTCCCTGCAAGACTATGGCTACACCTTC. It codes for CASSYSLQDYGYTF.

J is TRBJ2-7 and V is TRBV7-9; 7 bases are shared with TRBD1. This CDR3 spans 15 amino acids. From germline, CDR1 is SEHNR and CDR2 FQNEAQ (reference sequence). V shed 1 base and J 4 bases; nucleotides not matched to a gene: 7. CDR3 in amino acids: CASSLEAGGIYEQYF. For the CDR3, the DNA is TGTGCCAGCAGCTTAGAGGCAGGGGGTATTTACGAGCAGTACTTC. The entire variable domain, with the rest obtained from reference TRBV7-9 and TRBJ2-7, is as follows: DTGVSQNPRHKITKRGQNVTFRCDPISEHNRLYWYRQTLGQGPEFLTYFQNEAQLEKSRLLSDRFSAERPKGSFSTLEIQRTEQGDSAMYLCASSLEAGGIYEQYFGPGTRLTVT.

The rearrangement uses TRBV10-3 and TRBJ2-1; D uncertain. The CDR3 spans 14 residues. The V end lost 0 bases, the J end lost 4 bases, and 7 bases lay between the germline ends. The germline V gene encodes CDR1 ENHRY and CDR2 SYGVKD. The CDR3 DNA reads as TGTGCCATCAGTGAGTCGACGGAGTACAATGAGCAGTTCTTC. Protein product: CAISESTEYNEQFF.

V usage is TRBV4-1 and J usage is TRBJ2-5; maybe TRBD2 (5 bases). V was trimmed by 1 base and J by 5 bases, leaving 14 bases between them. CDR1 and CDR2 from the germline V gene are MGHRA and YSYEKL. This CDR3 comprises 15 residues. CDR3 sequence: CASSQVVSLGETQYF. CDR3 DNA sequence: TGCGCCAGCAGCCAAGTAGTATCACTAGGGGAGACCCAGTACTTC.

The chain has TRBV7-2 and TRBJ2-2, with 7 bases aligning to TRBD2. Germline CDR1 reads SGHTA; CDR2 reads FQGNSA. The CDR3 extends over 16 amino acids. V was pared by 5 bases and J by 7 bases, with 13 bases of the junction left unmatched. This chain's CDR3 is CASSTRRGRVDGELFF. The CDR3 DNA follows: TGTGCCAGCAGCACTCGGAGAGGGAGGGTGGACGGGGAGCTGTTTTTT.

This clone was counted only a few times. V gene TRBV10-3 combines with J gene TRBJ2-7; possible D gene TRBD1, 5 bases. This CDR3 region has 16 residues. V was shortened by 3 bases and J by 4 bases, with 19 bases between the two germline ends. CDR1 is ENHRY and CDR2 is SYGVKD in the germline V gene. CDR3 amino acids: CAISERGERFGYEQYF. As DNA, the CDR3 is TGTGCCATCAGTGAAAGGGGTGAGAGGTTTGGATACGAGCAGTACTTC.

The chain combines TRBV19 with TRBJ1-1; weak D call: TRBD1 (5 bases). The CDR3 sequence is 13 residues long. V lost 4 bases to trimming and J lost 2 bases, with 8 bases between them. Germline CDR1 LNHDA, CDR2 SQIVND (reference sequence). In DNA form, the CDR3 reads TGTGCCAGTAGTACACAGGTTAACACTGAAGCTTTCTTT. This codes for CASSTQVNTEAFF.

The chain joins TRBV24-1 to TRBJ2-2, with TRBD1 identical over 9 bases. CDR1 KGHDR and CDR2 SFDVKD come from the germline V gene. This CDR3 contains 13 residues. V lost 9 bases, J lost 5 bases, and 3 bases stayed unmatched. Written as DNA, the CDR3 is TGTGCCACCCGGACAGGGGTTACCGGGGAGCTGTTTTTT. It yields the protein CATRTGVTGELFF.

The chain carries TRBV5-1 and TRBJ2-1; D possibly corresponds to TRBD1 (6 bases). This CDR3 has 13 amino acids. Germline-derived CDR1 and CDR2 are SGHRS and YFSETQ. With 0 bases removed from V and 10 bases from J, the gap between germline ends came to 11 bases. The CDR3, as DNA: TGCGCCAGCAGCTTGGGCACAGGGTGGGAGCAGTTCTTC. Amino acid sequence: CASSLGTGWEQFF.

V usage is TRBV2 and J usage is TRBJ2-1; D unclear. Between the trimmed V and J ends, which lost 0 bases and 15 bases, there was a span of 21 bases. The CDR3 covers 15 residues. Germline V gives CDR1 SNHLY, CDR2 FYNNEI. The CDR3 is CASSEAGTGWSVGFF. CDR3 DNA sequence: TGTGCCAGCAGTGAAGCGGGTACTGGCTGGTCGGTGGGGTTCTTC.